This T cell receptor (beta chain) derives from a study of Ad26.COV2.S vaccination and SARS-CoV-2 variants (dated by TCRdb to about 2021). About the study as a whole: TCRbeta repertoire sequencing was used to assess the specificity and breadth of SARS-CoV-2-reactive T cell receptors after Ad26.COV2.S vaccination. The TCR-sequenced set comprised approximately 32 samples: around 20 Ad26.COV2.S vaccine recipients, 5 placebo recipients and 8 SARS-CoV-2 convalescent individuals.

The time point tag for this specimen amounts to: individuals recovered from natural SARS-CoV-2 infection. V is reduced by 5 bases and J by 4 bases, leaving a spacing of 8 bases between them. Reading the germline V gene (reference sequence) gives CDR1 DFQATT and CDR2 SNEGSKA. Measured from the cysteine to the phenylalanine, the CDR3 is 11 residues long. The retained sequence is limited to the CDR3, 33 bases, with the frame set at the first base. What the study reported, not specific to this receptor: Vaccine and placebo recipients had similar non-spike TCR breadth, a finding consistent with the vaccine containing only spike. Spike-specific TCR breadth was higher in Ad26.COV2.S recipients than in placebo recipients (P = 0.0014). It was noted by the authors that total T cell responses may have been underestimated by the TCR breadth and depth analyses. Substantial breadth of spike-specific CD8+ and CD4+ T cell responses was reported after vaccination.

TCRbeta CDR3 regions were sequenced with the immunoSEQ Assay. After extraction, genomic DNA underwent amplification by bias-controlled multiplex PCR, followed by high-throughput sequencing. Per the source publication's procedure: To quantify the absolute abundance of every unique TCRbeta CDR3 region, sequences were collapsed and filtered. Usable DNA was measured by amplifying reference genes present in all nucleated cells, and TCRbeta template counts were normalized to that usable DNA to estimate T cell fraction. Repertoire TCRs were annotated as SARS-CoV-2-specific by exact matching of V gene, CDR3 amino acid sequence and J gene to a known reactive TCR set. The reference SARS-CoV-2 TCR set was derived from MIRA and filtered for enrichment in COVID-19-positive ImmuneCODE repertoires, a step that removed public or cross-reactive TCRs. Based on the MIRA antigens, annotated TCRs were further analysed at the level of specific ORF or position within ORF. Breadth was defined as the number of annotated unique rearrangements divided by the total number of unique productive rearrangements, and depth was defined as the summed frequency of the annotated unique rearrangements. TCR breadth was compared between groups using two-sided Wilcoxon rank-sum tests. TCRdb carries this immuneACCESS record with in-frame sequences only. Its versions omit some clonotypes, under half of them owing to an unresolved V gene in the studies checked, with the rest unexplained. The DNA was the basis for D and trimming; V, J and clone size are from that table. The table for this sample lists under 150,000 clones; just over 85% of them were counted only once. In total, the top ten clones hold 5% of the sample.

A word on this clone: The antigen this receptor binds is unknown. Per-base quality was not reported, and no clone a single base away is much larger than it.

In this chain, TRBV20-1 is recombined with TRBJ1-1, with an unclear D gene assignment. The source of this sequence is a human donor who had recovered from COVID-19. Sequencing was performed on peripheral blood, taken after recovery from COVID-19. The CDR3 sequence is CSAGGSTEAFF. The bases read TGCAGTGCTGGCGGGAGCACTGAAGCTTTCTTT.